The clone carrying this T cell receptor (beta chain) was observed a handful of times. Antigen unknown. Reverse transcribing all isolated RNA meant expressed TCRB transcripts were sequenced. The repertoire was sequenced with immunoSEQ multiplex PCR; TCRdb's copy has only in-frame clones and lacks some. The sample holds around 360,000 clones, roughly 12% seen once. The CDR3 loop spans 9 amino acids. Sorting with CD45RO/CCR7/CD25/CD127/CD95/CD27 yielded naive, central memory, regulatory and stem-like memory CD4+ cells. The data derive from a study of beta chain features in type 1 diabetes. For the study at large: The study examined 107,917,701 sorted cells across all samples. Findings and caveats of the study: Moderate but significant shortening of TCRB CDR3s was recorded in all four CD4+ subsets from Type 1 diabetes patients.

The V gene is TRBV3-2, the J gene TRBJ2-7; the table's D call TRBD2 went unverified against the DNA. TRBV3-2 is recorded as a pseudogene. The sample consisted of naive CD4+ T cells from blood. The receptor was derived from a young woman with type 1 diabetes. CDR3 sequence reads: CATSSEQYF. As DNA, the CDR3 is TGTGCCACCTCTAGCGAGCAGTACTTC.